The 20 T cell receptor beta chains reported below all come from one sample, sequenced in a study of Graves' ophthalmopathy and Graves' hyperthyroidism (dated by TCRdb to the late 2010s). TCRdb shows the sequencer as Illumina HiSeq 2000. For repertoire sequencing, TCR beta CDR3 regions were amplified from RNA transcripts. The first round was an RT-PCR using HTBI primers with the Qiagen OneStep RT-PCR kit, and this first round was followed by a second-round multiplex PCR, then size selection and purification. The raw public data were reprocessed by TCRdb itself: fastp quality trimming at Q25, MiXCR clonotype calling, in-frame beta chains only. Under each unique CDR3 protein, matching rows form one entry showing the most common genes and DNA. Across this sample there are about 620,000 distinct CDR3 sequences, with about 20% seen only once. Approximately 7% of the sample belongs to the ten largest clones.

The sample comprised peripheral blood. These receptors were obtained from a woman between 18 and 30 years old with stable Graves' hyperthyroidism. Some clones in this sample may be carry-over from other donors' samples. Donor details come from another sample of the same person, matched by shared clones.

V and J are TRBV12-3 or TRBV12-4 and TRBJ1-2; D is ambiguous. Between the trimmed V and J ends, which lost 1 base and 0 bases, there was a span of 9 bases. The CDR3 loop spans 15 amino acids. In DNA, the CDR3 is TGTGCCAGCAGTTTAGGGCCATTCCCTAACTATGGCTACACCTTC. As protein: CASSLGPFPNYGYTF.

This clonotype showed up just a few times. The CDR3 reads CASRNDLLRVTEAFF. DNA for the CDR3: TGTGCCAGCAGAAACGACCTACTACGTGTCACTGAAGCTTTCTTT. The chain employs TRBV6-1 and TRBJ1-1, with D hard to call. The V end lost 6 bases, the J end lost 4 bases, and 18 bases lay between the germline ends. This CDR3 spans 15 amino acids. CDR1 is MNHNS, CDR2 SASEGT, per germline.

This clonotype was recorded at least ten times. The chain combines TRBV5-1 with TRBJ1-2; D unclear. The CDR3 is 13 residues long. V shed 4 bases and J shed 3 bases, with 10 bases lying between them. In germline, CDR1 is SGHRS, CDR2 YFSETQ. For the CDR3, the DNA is TGCGCCAGCAGCGCGGGATTGGACTATGGCTACACCTTC. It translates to CASSAGLDYGYTF.

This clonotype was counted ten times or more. CDR3 region: CASSALGGNQPQHF. Here the CDR3 DNA reads TGTGCCAGCAGCGCTTTAGGCGGCAATCAGCCCCAGCATTTT. The chain couples TRBV9 to TRBJ1-5; D unresolved. CDR3 size: 14 residues. Germline V gene lookup returns CDR1 SGDLS and CDR2 YYNGEE. The V end was cut by 3 bases, the J end by 2 bases, with 9 bases between.

The CDR3 region is CASTWGGRALRTQYF. The CDR3 nucleotides are TGTGCCAGCACCTGGGGCGGGAGGGCCCTCCGAACCCAGTACTTC. V and J are TRBV2 and TRBJ2-5, with 9 bases matching TRBD2. V lost 7 bases to trimming and J lost 8 bases; unmatched junction nucleotides: 14. Germline assignment: CDR1 SNHLY and CDR2 FYNNEI. This CDR3 region has 15 residues.

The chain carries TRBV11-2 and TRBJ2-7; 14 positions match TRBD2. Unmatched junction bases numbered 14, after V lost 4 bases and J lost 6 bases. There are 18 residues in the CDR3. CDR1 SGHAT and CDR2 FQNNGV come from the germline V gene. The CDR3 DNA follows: TGTGCCAGCAGCTCCCTCGGGACTAGCGGGAGCCCCGCGGTCGAGCAGTACTTC. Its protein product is CASSSLGTSGSPAVEQYF.

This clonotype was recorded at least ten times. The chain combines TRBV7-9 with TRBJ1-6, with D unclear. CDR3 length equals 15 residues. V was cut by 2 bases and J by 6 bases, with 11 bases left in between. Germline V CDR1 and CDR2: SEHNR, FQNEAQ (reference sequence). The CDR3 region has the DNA TGTGCCAGCAGCTTAAGGCGGGGTTTTAATTCACCCCTCCACTTT. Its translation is CASSLRRGFNSPLHF.

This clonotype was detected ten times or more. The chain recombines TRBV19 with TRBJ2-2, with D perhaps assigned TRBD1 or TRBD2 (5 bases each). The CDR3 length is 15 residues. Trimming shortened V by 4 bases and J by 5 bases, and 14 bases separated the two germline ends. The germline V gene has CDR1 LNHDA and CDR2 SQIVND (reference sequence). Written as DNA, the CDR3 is TGTGCCAGTAGTAACGGGGCTTTCGTGACCGGGGAGCTGTTTTTT. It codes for CASSNGAFVTGELFF. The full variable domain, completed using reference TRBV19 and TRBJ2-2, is DGGITQSPKYLFRKEGQNVTLSCEQNLNHDAMYWYRQDPGQGLRLIYYSQIVNDFQKGDIAEGYSVSREKKESFPLTVTSAQKNPTAFYLCASSNGAFVTGELFFGEGSRLTVL.

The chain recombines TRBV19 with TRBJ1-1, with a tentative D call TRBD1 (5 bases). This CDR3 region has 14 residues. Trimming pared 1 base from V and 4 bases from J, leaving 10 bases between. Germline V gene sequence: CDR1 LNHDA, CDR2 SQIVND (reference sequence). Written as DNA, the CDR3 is TGTGCCAGTAGTATAGGGGGCCCGGGCACTGAAGCTTTCTTT. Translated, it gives CASSIGGPGTEAFF. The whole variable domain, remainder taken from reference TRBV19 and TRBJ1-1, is DGGITQSPKYLFRKEGQNVTLSCEQNLNHDAMYWYRQDPGQGLRLIYYSQIVNDFQKGDIAEGYSVSREKKESFPLTVTSAQKNPTAFYLCASSIGGPGTEAFFGQGTRLTVV.

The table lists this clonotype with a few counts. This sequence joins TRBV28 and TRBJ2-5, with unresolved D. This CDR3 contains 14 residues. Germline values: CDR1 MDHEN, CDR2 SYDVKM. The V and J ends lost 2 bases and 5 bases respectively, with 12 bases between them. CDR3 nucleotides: TGTGCCAGCAGTTTAGGTTCTCCTAAGGAGACCCAGTACTTC. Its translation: CASSLGSPKETQYF.

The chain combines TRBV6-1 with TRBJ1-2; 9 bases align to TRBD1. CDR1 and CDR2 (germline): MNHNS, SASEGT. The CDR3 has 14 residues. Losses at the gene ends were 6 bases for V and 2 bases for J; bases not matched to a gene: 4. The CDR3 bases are TGTGCCAGCAGAGGGACAGGGATGAACTATGGCTACACCTTC. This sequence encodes CASRGTGMNYGYTF.

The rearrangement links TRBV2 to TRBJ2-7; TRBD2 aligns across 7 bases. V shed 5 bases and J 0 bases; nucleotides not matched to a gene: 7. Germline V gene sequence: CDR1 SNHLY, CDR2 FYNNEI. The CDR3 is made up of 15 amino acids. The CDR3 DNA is TGTGCCAGCAGTTGGCTAGCGGATAGCTCCTACGAGCAGTACTTC. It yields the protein CASSWLADSSYEQYF.

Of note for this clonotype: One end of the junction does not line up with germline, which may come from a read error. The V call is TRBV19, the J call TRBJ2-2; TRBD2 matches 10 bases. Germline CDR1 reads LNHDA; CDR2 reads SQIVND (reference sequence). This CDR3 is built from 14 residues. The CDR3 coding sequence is TGTGCCAGTACCCCGGGACTAGCGTTCGGGGAGCTGTGTTTT. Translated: CASTPGLAFGELCF.

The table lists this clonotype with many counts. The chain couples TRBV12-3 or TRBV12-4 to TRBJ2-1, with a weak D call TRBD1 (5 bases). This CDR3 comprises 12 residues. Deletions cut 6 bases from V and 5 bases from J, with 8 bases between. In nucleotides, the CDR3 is TGTGCCAGCAGCACAGGTCACAATGAGCAGTTCTTC. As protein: CASSTGHNEQFF.

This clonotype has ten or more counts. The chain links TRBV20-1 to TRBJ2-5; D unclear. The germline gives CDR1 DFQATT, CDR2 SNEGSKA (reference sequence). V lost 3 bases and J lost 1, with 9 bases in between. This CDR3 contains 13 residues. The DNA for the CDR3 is TGCAGTGCTAGCTGGCATCGCCAAGAGACCCAGTACTTC. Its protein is CSASWHRQETQYF.

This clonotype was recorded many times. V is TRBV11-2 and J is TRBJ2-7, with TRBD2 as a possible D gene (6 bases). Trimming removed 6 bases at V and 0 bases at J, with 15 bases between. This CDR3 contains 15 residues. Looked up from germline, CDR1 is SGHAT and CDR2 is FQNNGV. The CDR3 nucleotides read TGTGCCAGCAGTTTGGGAGGAGCGAGCTCCTACGAGCAGTACTTC. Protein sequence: CASSLGGASSYEQYF. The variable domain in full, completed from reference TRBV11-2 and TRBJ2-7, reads EAGVAQSPRYKIIEKRQSVAFWCNPISGHATLYWYQQILGQGPKLLIQFQNNGVVDDSQLPKDRFSAERLKGVDSTLKIQPAKLEDSAVYLCASSLGGASSYEQYFGPGTRLTVT.

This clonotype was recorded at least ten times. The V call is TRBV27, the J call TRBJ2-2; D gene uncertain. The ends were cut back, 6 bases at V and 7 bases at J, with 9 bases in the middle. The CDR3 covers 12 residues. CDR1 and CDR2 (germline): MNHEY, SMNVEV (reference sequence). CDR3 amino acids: CASSPPVGELFF. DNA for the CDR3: TGTGCCAGCAGCCCCCCAGTCGGGGAGCTGTTTTTT.

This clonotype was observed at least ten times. The CDR3 loop is CASRVGNTEAFF. For the CDR3, the DNA is TGTGCCAGCAGGGTGGGGAACACTGAAGCTTTCTTT. The V gene is TRBV6-5, the J gene TRBJ1-1; no firm D call. CDR3 length equals 12 residues. Trimming took off 6 bases at V and 1 base at J, with 6 bases between the two ends. The germline CDR1 and CDR2 sequences are MNHEY and SVGAGI.

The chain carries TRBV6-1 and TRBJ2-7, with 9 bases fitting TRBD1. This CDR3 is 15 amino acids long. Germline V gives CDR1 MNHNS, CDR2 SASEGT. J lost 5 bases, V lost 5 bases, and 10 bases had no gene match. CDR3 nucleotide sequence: TGTGCCAGCAGTAGCCGTAGGACAGGGGTTCACGAGCAGTACTTC. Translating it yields CASSSRRTGVHEQYF.

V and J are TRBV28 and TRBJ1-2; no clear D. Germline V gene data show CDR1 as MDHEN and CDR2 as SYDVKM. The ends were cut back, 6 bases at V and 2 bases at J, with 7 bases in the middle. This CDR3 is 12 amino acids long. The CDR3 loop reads CASREQNYGYTF. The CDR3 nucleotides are TGTGCCAGCAGGGAGCAGAACTATGGCTACACCTTC.